The entry below describes one T cell receptor (beta chain). The CDR3 is 11 residues long. Trimming shortened V by 7 bases and J by 8 bases, and 11 bases separated the two germline ends. From germline, CDR1 is WNHNN and CDR2 SYGVQD (reference sequence). This entry belongs to a study of CD8 T cell repertoires and HIV-1 epitope variants. Here immunoSEQ multiplex PCR was the method, and the copy in TCRdb shows in-frame clones only, minus some. The table has 90,000 or so clones, roughly 81% seen once; the top ten hold approximately 24%. This receptor was obtained from a male donor with HIV. Sequenced material: uncultured baseline CD8+ T cells from peripheral blood mononuclear cells (PBMCs). The V gene is TRBV10-1, the J gene TRBJ1-2; D is possibly TRBD1 (6 bases). The CDR3 DNA reads TGCGCCAGCACGGGGGGCGGCGGCTACACCTTC. This encodes CASTGGGGYTF.